One T cell receptor beta chain is described in this entry. The sample holds a few counts of this clone. The antigen this receptor binds is unknown. No much larger clone exists at a distance of one base, and base qualities are not known. TCR beta CDR3 regions were sequenced from DNA using the immunoSEQ Assay. The original methods were these. To compute T cell density, TCR beta template counts were normalized to usable DNA, which was estimated by amplifying housekeeping genes. The preseqR package was used to estimate richness by extrapolating to 400,000 templates for PBMC samples and to 120,000 templates for tissue samples. Clonality was calculated as one minus Pielou's evenness. Differential abundance testing on productive amino-acid clonotypes, with a minimum total count of 5 and an alpha of 0.1, was used to identify tissue-enriched TCRs. The Jaccard Index and the Morisita Overlap Index were used to quantify repertoire overlap between compartments. TCR beta CDR3s were clustered by GLIPH together with public tetramer-defined viral CDR3s, and at least three viral sequences plus V-gene enrichment were required for viral motifs. The table was pulled from immuneACCESS by TCRdb, which kept in-frame rearrangements only. Such tables lose some clones; where checked, under half of the loss comes from unresolved V genes, and the rest has no known cause. V, J and clone size reflect that table, while D and trimming were determined from the DNA. The sample has 900 to 1,500 clones on record, around 32% of them singletons. The top ten clonotypes cover around 27% of the sample.

Trimming leaves V shorter by 7 bases and J shorter by 6 bases, with the junction holding 9 bases beyond the gene matches. There are 14 amino acids in the CDR3, from cysteine to phenylalanine inclusive. Here the CDR3 DNA is all that survives: 42 bases in frame from base 1. Sequences SGHNT (CDR1) and YENEEA (CDR2) are obtained from the germline V gene. Two independent pathologists confirmed that the uninvolved adjacent lung, which was taken at least 2 cm from the tumor margin, was free of atypia. At diagnosis, peripheral blood, uninvolved tumor-adjacent lung and tumor were collected and were preserved as a mix of fresh-frozen and FFPE material. The data stem from a study of T cells in localized non-small cell lung cancer (TCRdb year 2020). Some background on the complete study: The study analyzed T cell repertoires of around 250 early-stage NSCLC patients, comparing tumors and uninvolved tumor-adjacent lungs. The cohort consisted of under 300 treatment-naive NSCLC patients whose localized lung tumors had been resected. NSCLC patients had a mean age of approximately 66 years, and about 140 were male and about 98 female.

The investigation overall reported the following: A median of roughly 50 of the top 100 tumor clones turned up in the paired uninvolved adjacent lung, and 25 to 30 of those clones also ranked among the top 100 of that same adjacent lung. Because the study design was exploratory, TCR variables were selected using unadjusted p-values without false-discovery rate correction. Because multi-region sequencing of the tumors was not done, intratumor heterogeneity could not be ruled out. Higher T cell density in blood was associated with longer overall survival, whereas higher clonality in adjacent lung was associated with shorter survival. Uninvolved tumor-adjacent lung showed the highest T cell clonality, higher than tumor, which suggests more focused antigenic responses in the uninvolved tumor-adjacent lung.

The receptor was isolated from a female donor of 60 years or more with stage II lung adenocarcinoma. The sequence joins TRBV11-3 to TRBJ2-1; TRBD2 lines up with 7 middle nucleotides. The sequenced sample was normal lung tissue next to the tumor, obtained before any cancer treatment. The CDR3 protein is CASIRGGTVNEQFF. The nucleotides read TGTGCCAGCATCCGCGGGGGAACAGTCAATGAGCAGTTCTTC.